This entry lists 29 T cell receptor beta chains sequenced from one sample in a study of T cells after yellow fever vaccination. Via MiXCR, TCRdb re-called the 5' RACE reads, giving one row per CDR3 protein. This table holds fewer than 100,000 distinct CDR3 sequences, around 9.8% found once. This material consisted of CD8+ T cells not binding an NS4B(214-222) dextramer, sorted from PBMCs, taken approximately 16 days after the first yellow fever vaccination. The receptors shown here come from a young man who received the YFV17D yellow fever vaccine.

The rearrangement uses TRBV6-2 or TRBV6-3 and TRBJ2-5; 10 bases are shared with TRBD2. V dropped 7 bases and J dropped 4; count of bases not matched to a gene: 6. Germline CDR1 and CDR2: MNHEY and SVGEGT. This CDR3 has 14 residues. CDR3 sequence (DNA): TGTGCCAGCATGTCTAGCGGGGGAGGAGAGACCCAGTACTTC. Amino acids: CASMSSGGGETQYF.

The chain carries TRBV6-5 and TRBJ2-3, with a weak D call TRBD1 (5 bases). The ends were cut back, 2 bases at V and 6 bases at J, with 12 bases in the middle. The CDR3 sequence is 14 residues long. The V gene's germline CDR1 is MNHEY and CDR2 SVGAGI. CDR3 in amino acids: CASSYGANGDTQYF. The DNA of the CDR3 is TGTGCCAGCAGTTACGGGGCCAACGGGGATACGCAGTATTTT.

This clonotype was recorded at least ten times. The chain combines TRBV7-3 with TRBJ2-7, with TRBD1 matching over 7 bases. V lost 3 bases to trimming and J lost 2 bases; unmatched junction nucleotides: 1. The CDR3 loop spans 13 amino acids. The germline V gene encodes CDR1 SGHTA and CDR2 FQGTGA. The CDR3 DNA is TGTGCCAGCAGCTTGGGACAGCCCTACGAGCAGTACTTC. It codes for CASSLGQPYEQYF.

CDR3 sequence: CASSMTGRRGNQPQHF. The CDR3 coding sequence is TGTGCCAGTAGTATGACGGGACGGAGGGGCAATCAGCCCCAGCATTTT. The rearrangement links TRBV19 to TRBJ1-5; D perhaps matches TRBD1 (5 bases). Trimming took 3 bases from V and 2 from J, leaving 14 bases between them. Germline loops: CDR1 LNHDA, CDR2 SQIVND (reference sequence). The CDR3 is made up of 16 amino acids.

This sequence joins TRBV19 and TRBJ1-1; 8 bases are a match to TRBD1. Germline trimming cut 7 bases from V and 11 bases from J; bases unmatched to any gene: 30. Germline loops: CDR1 LNHDA, CDR2 SQIVND (reference sequence). This CDR3 contains 19 residues. CDR3: CASKLSRRTGFYPDLKAFF. The CDR3 DNA follows: TGTGCCAGTAAACTTTCCCGAAGGACAGGGTTCTACCCAGACCTTAAGGCTTTCTTT. The full variable domain, its missing parts supplied by reference TRBV19 and TRBJ1-1, is DGGITQSPKYLFRKEGQNVTLSCEQNLNHDAMYWYRQDPGQGLRLIYYSQIVNDFQKGDIAEGYSVSREKKESFPLTVTSAQKNPTAFYLCASKLSRRTGFYPDLKAFFGQGTRLTVV.

In its sample, this clonotype was seen once. V gene TRBV7-7 combines with J gene TRBJ2-2; 7 nucleotides agree with TRBD1. Germline lookup yields CDR1 SSHAT and CDR2 FNYEAQ (reference sequence). Trimming at V came to 1 base and at J to 2 bases, leaving 1 base not matched to a gene. This CDR3 comprises 15 residues. CDR3 sequence reads: CASSLGDSNTGELFF. Written as DNA, the CDR3 is TGTGCCAGCAGCTTAGGGGACAGTAACACCGGGGAGCTGTTTTTT.

The V gene is TRBV3-1, the J gene TRBJ2-3; TRBD2 matches at 8 bases. The ends lost 7 bases at V and 2 bases at J; junction bases unmatched: 11. CDR3 length: 16 residues. Germline loops: CDR1 LGHDT, CDR2 YNNKEL (reference sequence). The CDR3: CASTATSAFYTDTQYF. CDR3 sequence (DNA): TGTGCCAGCACCGCGACTAGCGCTTTTTACACAGATACGCAGTATTTT.

A few counts support this clonotype. The chain combines TRBV4-2 with TRBJ1-5; no definite D call. CDR1 LGHNA and CDR2 YNFKEQ come from the germline V gene. V shed 1 base and J shed 1 base, with 8 bases lying between them. The length of the CDR3 is 15 residues. The CDR3 spells CASSQGAKSNQPQHF. The CDR3 DNA sequence: TGTGCCAGCAGCCAAGGAGCGAAGAGCAATCAGCCCCAGCATTTT.

Worth noting for this clonotype: At one boundary the junction diverges from the germline segment, which might be a read error. The CDR3 is CSSRGTGGNEQFF. CDR3 nucleotides: TGCTCCAGCAGGGGGACAGGGGGCAATGAGCAGTTCTTC. The chain uses TRBV4-1 and TRBJ2-1, with 11 bases aligning to TRBD1. Germline CDR1 reads MGHRA; CDR2 reads YSYEKL. The CDR3 length is 13 residues.

The chain combines TRBV27 with TRBJ1-1; 9 nucleotides align to TRBD1. The V and J ends lost 6 bases and 0 bases, in that order; junction bases with no gene match: 2. CDR1 and CDR2 (germline): MNHEY, SMNVEV (reference sequence). The CDR3 covers 14 residues. CDR3 sequence: CASRGTGMNTEAFF. The CDR3 DNA follows: TGTGCCAGCAGAGGGACAGGGATGAACACTGAAGCTTTCTTT.

The genes are TRBV29-1 and TRBJ2-5; D gene unclear. Germline CDR1 and CDR2: SQVTM and ANQGSEA. V was shortened by 4 bases and J by 5 bases, with 11 bases between the two germline ends. The CDR3 consists of 12 residues. The CDR3 sequence is CSVGTRDETQYF. The CDR3 bases are TGCAGCGTTGGGACGAGAGATGAGACCCAGTACTTC.

This clonotype turned up a few times. The chain joins TRBV27 to TRBJ1-1; 9 positions match TRBD1. The CDR3 has 16 amino acids. V was pared by 5 bases and J by 0 bases, with 7 bases of the junction left unmatched. The V gene's germline CDR1 is MNHEY and CDR2 SMNVEV (reference sequence). The CDR3, as DNA: TGTGCCAGCAGTATAATTGGGACAGGGCTGAACACTGAAGCTTTCTTT. Its translation is CASSIIGTGLNTEAFF.

The CDR3 sequence is CASSYYGSSYEQYV. The CDR3 DNA reads as TGTGCCAGCAGCTATTACGGGAGCTCCTACGAGCAGTACGTC. V gene TRBV5-6 combines with J gene TRBJ2-7; the D gene is possibly TRBD2 (6 bases). V was trimmed by 3 bases and J by 0 bases, leaving 10 bases between them. The CDR3 length is 14 residues. CDR1 is SGHDT, CDR2 YYEEEE, per germline.

The chain recombines TRBV3-1 with TRBJ1-4, with D tentatively TRBD1 (5 bases). Germline V lookup: CDR1 LGHDT, CDR2 YNNKEL (reference sequence). V was shortened by 1 base and J by 0 bases, with 12 bases between the two germline ends. The CDR3 totals 17 residues. The CDR3 nucleotides are TGTGCCAGCAGCCAAGTTTGGACAACAGCAACTAATGAAAAACTGTTTTTT. The encoded protein is CASSQVWTTATNEKLFF.

V is TRBV29-1 and J is TRBJ2-7, with 8 bases that match TRBD2. The CDR3 sequence is 14 residues long. With V trimmed by 1 base and J by 9 bases, 11 bases remained unmatched. Germline lookup yields CDR1 SQVTM and CDR2 ANQGSEA. CDR3: CSVEGRPGLGGQYF. In DNA form, the CDR3 reads TGCAGCGTTGAAGGGAGACCGGGACTAGGCGGGCAGTACTTC.

The genes are TRBV24-1 and TRBJ1-2, with TRBD1 identical over 8 bases. The ends lost 10 bases at V and 10 bases at J; junction bases unmatched: 7. This CDR3 is built from 11 residues. Germline V gene sequence: CDR1 KGHDR, CDR2 SFDVKD. The CDR3, as DNA: TGTGCCACTATGCAGGGGGCTGACTACACCTTC. It translates to CATMQGADYTF.

This clonotype was seen repeatedly, ten times or more. The chain employs TRBV7-9 and TRBJ1-1; D unclear. Trimming took off 8 bases at V and 1 base at J, with 11 bases between the two ends. The V gene's germline CDR1 is SEHNR and CDR2 FQNEAQ (reference sequence). The CDR3 has 13 residues. The CDR3 nucleotides read TGTGCCAGCGGGATCTCCGCGAACACTGAAGCTTTCTTT. Translation: CASGISANTEAFF.

The V call is TRBV11-2, the J call TRBJ1-3; D call uncertain. CDR1 is SGHAT and CDR2 is FQNNGV in the germline V gene. The CDR3 runs to 16 residues. The V end was cut by 3 bases, the J end by 0 bases, with 12 bases between. CDR3 sequence reads: CASSFGRYSSGNTIYF. The CDR3 DNA reads TGTGCCAGCAGCTTCGGGCGTTATTCCTCTGGAAACACCATATATTTT.

In this sample, this clonotype turned up a few times. The chain carries TRBV5-4 and TRBJ2-1; D ambiguous. The CDR3 totals 9 residues. V lost 7 bases and J lost 8, with 4 bases in between. From germline, CDR1 is SGHNT and CDR2 YYREEE (reference sequence). For the CDR3, the DNA is TGTGCCAGCGGGGATGAGCAGTTCTTC. Translating it yields CASGDEQFF. Looking up the rest from reference TRBV5-4 and TRBJ2-1 gives the full variable domain: ETGVTQSPTHLIKTRGQQVTLRCSSQSGHNTVSWYQQALGQGPQFIFQYYREEENGRGNFPPRFSGLQFPNYSSELNVNALELDDSALYLCASGDEQFFGPGTRLTVL.

V and J are TRBV7-9 and TRBJ2-3; D unclear. CDR3 length: 12 amino acids. Germline CDR1 SEHNR, CDR2 FQNEAQ (reference sequence). V shed 0 bases and J shed 6 bases, with 4 bases lying between them. The CDR3 DNA sequence: TGTGCCAGCAGCTTAGCGAGGGATACGCAGTATTTT. Amino acid sequence: CASSLARDTQYF.

This clonotype showed up just a few times. CDR3 bases: TGTGCCAGCAGGCAGGGTAGCGGCACTGAAGCTTTCTTT. Its translation: CASRQGSGTEAFF. The chain has TRBV6-4 and TRBJ1-1; D is perhaps TRBD1 (5 bases). The germline V and J ends were trimmed by 6 bases and 4 bases, with 12 bases remaining between them. CDR3 length: 13 residues. Per germline, CDR1 MRHNA and CDR2 SNTAGT.

Ten or more counts support this clonotype. The chain carries TRBV7-6 and TRBJ2-3; D ambiguous. This CDR3 contains 13 residues. Germline V CDR1 and CDR2: SGHVS, FNYEAQ. V was pared by 5 bases and J by 0 bases, with 6 bases between. The DNA of the CDR3 is TGTGCCAGCAGCCAGGACAGCACAGATACGCAGTATTTT. It is translated as CASSQDSTDTQYF.

This clonotype was observed a few times. This chain links TRBV20-1 with TRBJ2-1, with 11 bases lining up with TRBD2. The length of the CDR3 is 16 residues. Per germline, CDR1 DFQATT and CDR2 SNEGSKA (reference sequence). The J segment lost 1 base and the V segment lost 5 bases, leaving 7 bases of the junction unmatched. Here the CDR3 DNA reads TGCAGTGCTGGCGGGGCTAGCGGGGGGTCCTACAATGAGCAGTTCTTC. Residues: CSAGGASGGSYNEQFF.

This clonotype was seen many times. The chain couples TRBV7-2 to TRBJ2-3, with D perhaps given as TRBD1 or TRBD2 (5 bases each). With 2 bases removed from V and 11 bases from J, the gap between germline ends came to 17 bases. The germline CDR1 and CDR2 sequences are SGHTA and FQGNSA. There are 14 residues in the CDR3. DNA for the CDR3: TGTGCCAGCAGCTTAATGCACCCGCCTGGGGGGCAGTATTTT. This sequence encodes CASSLMHPPGGQYF.

This clonotype has more than one count but fewer than ten. V is TRBV15 and J is TRBJ1-6; the D gene is possibly TRBD1 (5 bases). V was shortened by 3 bases and J by 7 bases, with 13 bases between the two germline ends. CDR1 and CDR2 (germline): LNHNV, YYDKDF (reference sequence). CDR3 length: 15 residues. The CDR3 loop reads CATSSDPGENSPLHF. The CDR3 bases are TGTGCCACCAGCAGTGACCCGGGGGAGAATTCACCCCTCCACTTT.

In this sample, this clonotype turned up a few times. The chain has TRBV4-1 and TRBJ1-6, with D uncertain. The CDR3 contains 19 residues. Trimming cost V 0 bases and J 5 bases, with 20 bases left between them. Germline V CDR1 and CDR2: MGHRA, YSYEKL. The CDR3 nucleotides are TGCGCCAGCAGCCAAGATTCTTTTTTAAGAGGGCCCGATAATTCACCCCTCCACTTT. Protein sequence: CASSQDSFLRGPDNSPLHF.

The chain recombines TRBV7-9 with TRBJ1-5; tentative D call: TRBD1 (5 bases). The CDR3 consists of 16 residues. V gave up 0 bases and J gave up 3 bases, with 12 bases separating them. Germline CDR1 reads SEHNR; CDR2 reads FQNEAQ (reference sequence). The CDR3 DNA is TGTGCCAGCAGCTTAGCCGGGGGGGGGATCAATCAGCCCCAGCATTTT. This gives the protein CASSLAGGGINQPQHF.

V gene TRBV11-2 combines with J gene TRBJ2-1; D is undetermined. The CDR3 contains 12 residues. Germline CDR1 SGHAT, CDR2 FQNNGV. Trimming took 6 bases from V and 8 from J, leaving 11 bases between them. CDR3 amino acids: CASSLWVDEQFF. For the CDR3, the DNA is TGTGCCAGCAGTCTTTGGGTCGATGAGCAGTTCTTC.

In its sample, this clonotype was seen a few times. The chain combines TRBV6-2 or TRBV6-3 with TRBJ2-1; tentative D call: TRBD2 (6 bases). V dropped 8 bases and J dropped 3 bases, with 14 bases sitting between them. CDR3 length equals 14 residues. The germline V gene has CDR1 MNHEY and CDR2 SVGEGT. The CDR3 loop is CASSGAGNYNEQFF. In DNA, the CDR3 is TGTGCCAGCTCCGGGGCGGGAAACTACAATGAGCAGTTCTTC.